A single T cell receptor beta chain is shown here with its context. Its specificity is not known. The source of the sample is a study of T cells after yellow fever vaccination. Study outcomes and limitations: Booster samples showed a return of most primary-vaccination clones (about 97% CD4, approximately 88% CD8).

TCRdb used MiXCR to reprocess the 5' RACE reads, holding one entry per CDR3 protein. The repertoire holds 100,000 to 150,000 distinct CDR3 sequences, approximately 9% seen once, with 30% to 50% in the top ten. The CDR3 covers 14 residues. Trimming pared 3 bases from V and 2 bases from J, leaving 10 bases between. V gene TRBV12-3 or TRBV12-4 combines with J gene TRBJ1-2; possibly TRBD1 for D (6 bases). The TCR originated in a man aged 18 to 29 who received the YFV17D yellow fever vaccine. Material: CD8+ T cells sorted from PBMCs, obtained on the day of the yellow fever booster vaccination. The CDR3 DNA is TGTGCCAGCAGTTTTGGACAGAGCAACTATGGCTACACCTTC. This translates into CASSFGQSNYGYTF.